The 18 T cell receptor beta chains presented below share a single source sample, sequenced in a study of T-cell memory formation after mild COVID-19. Using its own MiXCR run on the 5' RACE reads, TCRdb lists one record per CDR3 protein. The repertoire holds roughly 500,000 distinct CDR3 sequences, with roughly 20% as singletons. Sequenced: PBMCs or a T cell subset sorted from them (not recorded which). Every receptor here comes from an adult woman who had mild COVID-19 (a few samples of this study predate the infection). Cell type and time point are not known.

The sample holds a few counts of this clonotype. The V and J genes are TRBV24-1 and TRBJ2-2; D is undetermined. Per germline, CDR1 KGHDR and CDR2 SFDVKD. V lost 0 bases and J lost 6, with 4 bases in between. This CDR3 is 13 amino acids long. CDR3 bases: TGTGCCACCAGTGATTTGCTCCCCGGGGAGCTGTTTTTT. Translating gives CATSDLLPGELFF.

This clonotype was observed many times. The chain has TRBV7-9 and TRBJ2-1; possible D gene TRBD1, 5 bases. Germline V CDR1 and CDR2: SEHNR, FQNEAQ (reference sequence). V gave up 6 bases and J gave up 7 bases, with 7 bases separating them. The CDR3 has 11 residues. The CDR3 region is CASSPGNEQFF. The DNA for the CDR3 is TGTGCCAGCAGTCCAGGGAATGAGCAGTTCTTC. The whole variable domain, remainder taken from reference TRBV7-9 and TRBJ2-1, is DTGVSQNPRHKITKRGQNVTFRCDPISEHNRLYWYRQTLGQGPEFLTYFQNEAQLEKSRLLSDRFSAERPKGSFSTLEIQRTEQGDSAMYLCASSPGNEQFFGPGTRLTVL.

A few counts support this clonotype. The chain links TRBV19 to TRBJ1-1; D may be TRBD1 (6 bases). In germline, CDR1 is LNHDA, CDR2 SQIVND (reference sequence). The germline V and J ends were trimmed by 3 bases and 3 bases, with 11 bases remaining between them. The CDR3 is 14 residues long. The CDR3 region is CASSIKAGDTEAFF. The CDR3 DNA reads TGTGCCAGTAGTATCAAGGCAGGGGACACTGAAGCTTTCTTT.

The CDR3 DNA follows: TGCGCCAGCAGGACCGGGACAGGTGACTACGAGCAGTACTTC. It is translated as CASRTGTGDYEQYF. The V call is TRBV5-1, the J call TRBJ2-7; 8 bases line up with TRBD1. The ends lost 5 bases at V and 3 bases at J; junction bases unmatched: 7. This CDR3 is 14 amino acids long. Germline V gene sequence: CDR1 SGHRS, CDR2 YFSETQ. The variable domain in full, completed from reference TRBV5-1 and TRBJ2-7, reads KAGVTQTPRYLIKTRGQQVTLSCSPISGHRSVSWYQQTPGQGLQFLFEYFSETQRNKGNFPGRFSGRQFSNSRSEMNVSTLELGDSALYLCASRTGTGDYEQYFGPGTRLTVT.

The rearrangement uses TRBV29-1 and TRBJ2-7; tentative D call: TRBD2 (5 bases). This CDR3 contains 13 residues. Germline V gene lookup returns CDR1 SQVTM and CDR2 ANQGSEA. Trimming shortened V by 4 bases and J by 1 base, and 11 bases separated the two germline ends. The CDR3 DNA reads as TGCAGCGTTGCGGGGTCGGGATCCTACGAGCAGTACTTC. Encoded protein: CSVAGSGSYEQYF.

The chain uses TRBV5-1 and TRBJ1-1; D unclear. The CDR3 is 14 residues long. Germline values: CDR1 SGHRS, CDR2 YFSETQ. V lost 0 bases and J lost 0, with 6 bases in between. CDR3 coding DNA: TGCGCCAGCAGCTTGGGAGAATTGAACACTGAAGCTTTCTTT. Protein: CASSLGELNTEAFF.

V is TRBV5-1 and J is TRBJ2-1, with TRBD2 matching over 7 bases. This CDR3 region has 16 residues. The V gene's germline CDR1 is SGHRS and CDR2 YFSETQ. Germline trimming cut 0 bases from V and 9 bases from J; bases unmatched to any gene: 12. The CDR3 DNA follows: TGCGCCAGCAGCTTGGTGGCTAGCGGCCAGGTTGGTGAGCAGTTCTTC. This encodes CASSLVASGQVGEQFF. The full variable domain, completed using reference TRBV5-1 and TRBJ2-1, is KAGVTQTPRYLIKTRGQQVTLSCSPISGHRSVSWYQQTPGQGLQFLFEYFSETQRNKGNFPGRFSGRQFSNSRSEMNVSTLELGDSALYLCASSLVASGQVGEQFFGPGTRLTVL.

This clonotype was observed a handful of times. This sequence joins TRBV20-1 and TRBJ1-2; D possibly corresponds to TRBD1 (6 bases). The CDR3 spans 15 residues. V shed 3 bases and J shed 8 bases, with 22 bases lying between them. Germline loops: CDR1 DFQATT, CDR2 SNEGSKA (reference sequence). The CDR3 spells CSARGPRQGFKGYTF. In DNA, the CDR3 is TGCAGTGCTAGGGGTCCCCGGCAGGGGTTTAAAGGCTACACCTTC.

This clonotype turned up a few times. The V gene is TRBV29-1, the J gene TRBJ2-1; the match to TRBD2 covers 10 bases. Germline CDR1 is SQVTM and CDR2 is ANQGSEA. The CDR3 extends over 15 amino acids. J was trimmed by 0 bases and V by 2 bases; bases with no gene match: 1. CDR3 DNA sequence: TGCAGCGTTGAACTAGCGGGAGTCTCCTACAATGAGCAGTTCTTC. The encoded protein is CSVELAGVSYNEQFF.

The V gene is TRBV18, the J gene TRBJ2-5; D is possibly TRBD2 (5 bases). This CDR3 spans 15 amino acids. Trimming pared 4 bases from V and 2 bases from J, leaving 14 bases between. The germline V gene encodes CDR1 KGHSH and CDR2 LQKENI. The chain's CDR3 is CASSRGMIQQETQYF. The CDR3 DNA sequence: TGTGCCAGCTCACGAGGGATGATACAACAAGAGACCCAGTACTTC.

This clonotype was observed a few times. The chain carries TRBV6-5 and TRBJ2-1, with 12 nucleotides matching TRBD2. With V trimmed by 2 bases and J by 5 bases, 4 bases remained unmatched. This CDR3 has 16 amino acids. Germline CDR1 reads MNHEY; CDR2 reads SVGAGI. The CDR3 DNA follows: TGTGCCAGCAGTTACGGGCTAGCGGGAGGGCACAATGAGCAGTTCTTC. It is translated as CASSYGLAGGHNEQFF.

The chain has TRBV11-2 and TRBJ2-7, with 10 bases lining up with TRBD2. J gave up 3 bases and V 6 bases, and 8 bases lay outside the gene matches. CDR1 and CDR2 from the germline V gene are SGHAT and FQNNGV. This CDR3 is 15 amino acids long. The CDR3 region has the DNA TGTGCCAGCAGTTATACCGGGACTAGCGACTACGAGCAGTACTTC. Amino acids: CASSYTGTSDYEQYF.

This chain links TRBV6-2 or TRBV6-3 with TRBJ2-1; 8 nucleotides align to TRBD2. Germline V gene data show CDR1 as MNHEY and CDR2 as SVGEGT. V trimming: 5 bases; J trimming: 2 bases; junction bases outside the gene matches: 11. The CDR3 contains 17 residues. CDR3 bases: TGTGCCAGCAGTCCCCTGTCCCGGGGGGGCCCCTACAATGAGCAGTTCTTC. Its protein is CASSPLSRGGPYNEQFF.

The chain links TRBV7-9 to TRBJ1-1; 7 bases are a match to TRBD1. Trimming cost V 1 base and J 4 bases; bases outside gene matches: 3. The germline V gene has CDR1 SEHNR and CDR2 FQNEAQ (reference sequence). This CDR3 has 14 amino acids. The CDR3 is CASSLEAGGTEAFF. CDR3 DNA: TGTGCCAGCAGCTTAGAGGCAGGGGGCACTGAAGCTTTCTTT.

This clonotype was found a few times. The chain is built from TRBV5-1 and TRBJ2-4; D may be TRBD2 (6 bases). This CDR3 is built from 16 residues. Looked up from germline, CDR1 is SGHRS and CDR2 is YFSETQ. Trimming left V 0 bases short and J 5 bases short, with 15 bases between. The CDR3 DNA reads TGCGCCAGCAGCTTGGCCGGGACTCCTGGGCAAAACATTCAGTACTTC. This gives the protein CASSLAGTPGQNIQYF.

The table lists this clonotype with a few counts. This sequence joins TRBV5-6 and TRBJ2-7; 7 bases line up with TRBD2. V trimming: 6 bases; J trimming: 2 bases; junction bases outside the gene matches: 11. Germline V CDR1 and CDR2: SGHDT, YYEEEE. The CDR3 runs to 15 residues. CDR3 nucleotides: TGTGCCAGCACCCCGGGCGGGGGAAGCCCCTACGAGCAGTACTTC. It yields the protein CASTPGGGSPYEQYF.

The V gene is TRBV5-4, the J gene TRBJ2-7, with 10 bases fitting TRBD2. The CDR3 loop spans 15 amino acids. Trimming removed 4 bases from V and 2 bases from J; junction bases left unmatched: 6. CDR1 is SGHNT, CDR2 YYREEE, per germline (reference sequence). DNA for the CDR3: TGTGCCAGCAGCCCTAGCGGGAGTACTCCCTACGAGCAGTACTTC. It is translated as CASSPSGSTPYEQYF.

Many counts were recorded for this clonotype. The chain uses TRBV7-8 and TRBJ2-1; 14 nucleotides line up with TRBD2. J gave up 6 bases and V 4 bases, and 5 bases lay outside the gene matches. CDR1 is SGHVS, CDR2 FQNEAQ, per germline. This CDR3 has 16 amino acids. The DNA for the CDR3 is TGTGCCAGCAGCTCCGGGACTAGCGGGAGTGGCAATGAGCAGTTCTTC. This codes for CASSSGTSGSGNEQFF. Full variable domain (remainder filled in from reference TRBV7-8 and TRBJ2-1): GAGVSQSPRYKVAKRGQDVALRCDPISGHVSLFWYQQALGQGPEFLTYFQNEAQLDKSGLPSDRFFAERPEGSVSTLKIQRTQQEDSAVYLCASSSGTSGSGNEQFFGPGTRLTVL.